One T cell receptor beta chain is described in this entry. Its antigen is unknown. The repertoire was sequenced with immunoSEQ multiplex PCR; TCRdb's copy has only in-frame clones and lacks some. Found here are about 98,000 clones, more than 75% of them singletons; the top ten hold more than 1.4%. Trimming removed 5 bases from V and 3 bases from J; junction bases left unmatched: 3. In germline, CDR1 is SNHLY, CDR2 FYNNEI. The CDR3 sequence is 15 residues long. The entry originates in a study of graft-versus-host responses after intestinal transplantation. Study details: All recipients got anti-thymocyte globulin induction, then tacrolimus and steroids for roughly three years. Whole-study findings and limits: High graft-versus-host to host-versus-graft clonal ratios were seen in allografts of patients with graft-donor T cell macrochimerism.

The V and J genes are TRBV2 and TRBJ2-3; 12 bases fit TRBD2. The sequences come from PBMCs, collected 255 days after intestinal transplant. The TCR originated in a human patient who received an intestinal transplant, so some T cells may come from the graft donor. The CDR3 here is CASSTSGGLTDTQYF. The CDR3 DNA is TGTGCCAGCAGTACTAGCGGGGGGCTAACAGATACGCAGTATTTT. The full variable domain, with the rest looked up from reference TRBV2 and TRBJ2-3, is EPEVTQTPSHQVTQMGQEVILRCVPISNHLYFYWYRQILGQKVEFLVSFYNNEISEKSEIFDDQFSVERPDGSNFTLKIRSTKLEDSAMYFCASSTSGGLTDTQYFGPGTRLTVL.